This TCR beta chain was recorded in a study of spatial heterogeneity in lung cancer. Study-wide results and limits: Intratumoral expanded alpha and beta TCR counts were found to track tumor mutation counts.

Time point indicated: sample taken at primary tumor resection. TCRdb passed the 5' RACE reads through MiXCR, listing each CDR3 protein once. The repertoire consists of 3,500 to 4,500 distinct CDR3 sequences, with over 6% occurring once and the leading ten covering 19%. After removal of 4 bases from V and 7 bases from J, the junction contained 8 bases not matched to a gene. The length of the CDR3 is 15 residues. Germline V gives CDR1 MNHEY, CDR2 SVGAGI. In this sample, this clonotype is medium-sized. The target antigen is unknown. The sample here was lung tumor tissue, taken at surgery. V gene TRBV6-5 combines with J gene TRBJ2-1, with 9 bases lining up with TRBD2. The TCR sequence derives from a male donor with early-stage non-small cell lung cancer. CDR3 bases: TGTGCCAGCAGTTCTGGCGGGAGGGCCTCGAATGAGCAGTTCTTC. It is translated as CASSSGGRASNEQFF.